This is a list of T cell receptor beta chains from one sample in a study of CD8 T cells in ankylosing spondylitis. TCRdb re-derived calls from the 5' RACE reads in MiXCR, one entry per CDR3 protein. The table has 200,000 to 250,000 distinct CDR3 sequences, roughly a tenth seen once. Material: blood, either unsorted or a sorted T cell fraction (not recorded which). These TCRs come from a male donor with ankylosing spondylitis or in good health (not recorded which). CDR3s include the opening cysteine and the closing phenylalanine or tryptophan. A D gene is named only where the DNA matches it firmly. Clone size is shown for a subset of rows, as once, few, many or a class of expanded clone.

v_gene	abundance	d_gene	j_gene	CDR3nt	CDR3aa
TRBV28	NA	NA	TRBJ2-7	TGTGCCAGCAGTCCCGTGGGACCCCCCCACGAGCAGTACTTC	CASSPVGPPHEQYF
TRBV12-3/TRBV12-4	few	TRBD1	TRBJ2-7	TGTGCCAGCAGATTGTCGGACAGGACGCTCGACGAGCAGTACTTC	CASRLSDRTLDEQYF
TRBV7-8	few	NA	TRBJ2-6	TGTGCCAGCAGCTTAGGAGGGGGGAAAGGGGCCAACGTCCTGACTTTC	CASSLGGGKGANVLTF
TRBV4-2	NA	NA	TRBJ2-7	TGTGCCAGCAGTCCATCCGGGACGGGGGTGGCCTACGAGCAGTACTTC	CASSPSGTGVAYEQYF
TRBV20-1	many	NA	TRBJ1-6	TGCAGTGCTAGAGTGGGGAACGGTCTCAGCAATTCACCCCTCCACTTT	CSARVGNGLSNSPLHF
TRBV18	many	TRBD2	TRBJ2-7	TGTGCCAGCTCACCACCGGGAGGGTTCGAGCAGTACTTC	CASSPPGGFEQYF
TRBV3-1	few	NA	TRBJ2-2	TGTGCCAGCAGCCAAGAACTAAGTACCGGGGAGCTGTTTTTT	CASSQELSTGELFF
TRBV20-1	many	NA	TRBJ1-1	TGCAGTGCTTCCCCGTTGGGACACTTTGACACTGAAGCTTTCTTT	CSASPLGHFDTEAFF
TRBV5-1	few	NA	TRBJ2-1	TGCGCCAGCAATTCAGGGCCGGACAATGAGCAGTTCTTC	CASNSGPDNEQFF
TRBV29-1	NA	NA	TRBJ2-7	TGCAGCGTTGGGACCTACAGCTCCTACGAGCAGTACTTC	CSVGTYSSYEQYF
TRBV5-5	many	TRBD2	TRBJ2-3	TGTGCCAGCAGCTTGGGTCCTAGCGGAGCCAGCACAGATACGCAGTATTTT	CASSLGPSGASTDTQYF
TRBV5-1	many	NA	TRBJ2-7	TGCGCCAGCAGCGAAGGGACGGGTGATCAGTACTTC	CASSEGTGDQYF
TRBV12-3/TRBV12-4	many	NA	TRBJ1-1	TGTGCCAGCGCTGCTTCTGTTGCTAACACTGAAGCTTTCTTT	CASAASVANTEAFF
TRBV28	many	NA	TRBJ2-5	TGTGCCAGCAGAACGGGCGGGGGCCTGGAAGAGACCCAGTACTTC	CASRTGGGLEETQYF
TRBV4-2	NA	TRBD2	TRBJ2-1	TGTGCCAGCAGCCAAGAAATAGCGGGGTACAATGAGCAGTTCTTC	CASSQEIAGYNEQFF
TRBV6-1	many	NA	TRBJ2-7	TGTGCCAGTACTTCTACCCGGGGGCTCCTCAACGAGCAGTACTTC	CASTSTRGLLNEQYF
TRBV5-1	many	TRBD1	TRBJ1-2	TGCGCCAGCAGCCGCGGGACAGAGTATGGCTACACCTTC	CASSRGTEYGYTF
TRBV7-2	few	TRBD2	TRBJ2-3	TGTGCCAGCAGCTTCGCTAGCGGGGGGGCAGATACGCAGTATTTT	CASSFASGGADTQYF
TRBV20-1	few	NA	TRBJ2-7	TGCAGTGCCCCGACCCTATTCCCCGCCTACGAGCAGTACTTC	CSAPTLFPAYEQYF
TRBV5-1	NA	NA	TRBJ1-2	TGCGCCAGCAGCCCTGACGGGTCCAGGGTCTATGGCTACACCTTC	CASSPDGSRVYGYTF
TRBV20-1	NA	TRBD1	TRBJ2-3	TGCTGTGCTAGTCCTCGAACGGGGCAGGGGGTAGGATATACGCAGTATTTT	CCASPRTGQGVGYTQYF
TRBV27	few	NA	TRBJ1-6	TGTGCCAGCAGTTTGTCTAGACCCGGGACGAGCGAGAATTCACCCCTCCACTTT	CASSLSRPGTSENSPLHF
TRBV5-1	few	NA	TRBJ2-7	TGCGCCAGCAGCAGGATACGGGACCTCACCTCATCCTACGAGCAGTACTTC	CASSRIRDLTSSYEQYF
TRBV2	NA	TRBD1	TRBJ1-5	TGTGCCAGCAGTTTAGTGCGTTGGGGGACAGGGACTTCGTGGCAGCCCCAGCATTTT	CASSLVRWGTGTSWQPQHF
TRBV7-8	NA	TRBD1	TRBJ2-6	TGTGCCAGCAGCTTACAGGGGGCGGGAGGGGCCAACGTCCTGACTTTC	CASSLQGAGGANVLTF
TRBV7-3	NA	NA	TRBJ2-2	TGTGCCAGCAGCCCTGGACAGGGAGGGAGCACCGGGGAGCTGTTTTTT	CASSPGQGGSTGELFF
TRBV7-2	NA	NA	TRBJ2-3	TGTGCCAGCAGCTCGCCCCCGTTGGGAGATACGCAGTATTTT	CASSSPPLGDTQYF
TRBV29-1	few	NA	TRBJ2-3	TGCAGCGTTGAAGGGGGGTCCACAGATACGCAGTATTTT	CSVEGGSTDTQYF
TRBV5-5	NA	NA	TRBJ2-1	TGTGCCAGCAGCGAAGGGTTATCCTACAATGAGCAGTTCTTC	CASSEGLSYNEQFF
TRBV7-9	many	NA	TRBJ2-7	TGTGCCAGCACCTACGGACAGTTCTACGAGCAGTACTTC	CASTYGQFYEQYF
TRBV28	NA	NA	TRBJ1-5	TGTGCCAGCAGTTTATCCTTTCAGCCCCAGCATTTT	CASSLSFQPQHF
TRBV5-1	many	TRBD1	TRBJ1-1	TGCGCCAGCAGCGAAGGACAGGGAGTATATGAAACGGACACTGAAGCTTTCTTT	CASSEGQGVYETDTEAFF
TRBV6-1	many	NA	TRBJ2-3	TGTGCCAGCAGTCCAAACGCCGGGACCGAAGACGGGTATTTT	CASSPNAGTEDGYF
TRBV7-2	NA	NA	TRBJ2-7	TGTGCCAGCAGCATAGGGCCGGGGCAGAACTACGAGCAGTACTTC	CASSIGPGQNYEQYF
TRBV9	many	NA	TRBJ2-1	TGTGCCAGCAGCGTAGTTGGGGCTTCCTACAATGAGCAGTTCTTC	CASSVVGASYNEQFF
TRBV3-1	many	NA	TRBJ2-5	TGTGCCAGCAGCCAAGAAACACAGACCCAGTACTTC	CASSQETQTQYF
TRBV3-1	many	TRBD2	TRBJ2-5	TGTGCCAGCAGCCAAGGACTAGCGGGGATAGAGACCCAGTACTTC	CASSQGLAGIETQYF
TRBV20-1	few	NA	TRBJ2-3	TGCAGTGCTAGAGGCCGGACCCCGAGGTATCGGAGCACGCAGTATTTT	CSARGRTPRYRSTQYF
TRBV27	few	NA	TRBJ2-4	TGTGCCAGCAGTACAACGACAGTAGCCAAAAACATTCAGTACTTC	CASSTTTVAKNIQYF
TRBV7-7	NA	NA	TRBJ2-2	TGTGCTAGCAGCCTGGGCCGCACCCCCGTCTCTCCGAACACCGGGGAGCTGTTTTTT	CASSLGRTPVSPNTGELFF
TRBV20-1	NA	NA	TRBJ2-1	TGCAGTGCTAGTAAAGGGCAGGGGCTCTACAATGAGCAGTTCTTC	CSASKGQGLYNEQFF
TRBV3-1	many	NA	TRBJ2-2	TGTGCCAGCAGTCGAGGGACCGGGGAGCTGTTTTTT	CASSRGTGELFF
TRBV9	NA	NA	TRBJ1-1	TGTGCCAGCAGCGTAGGGCCCACAGGTGACACTGAAGCTTTCTTT	CASSVGPTGDTEAFF
TRBV2	few	NA	TRBJ2-1	TGTGCCAGCAGACTAGCAAGTGAGCAGTTCTTC	CASRLASEQFF
TRBV12-3/TRBV12-4	few	NA	TRBJ2-5	TGTGCCAGCACCCCTTTATATTGGGAGACCCAGTACTTC	CASTPLYWETQYF
TRBV7-8	many	NA	TRBJ1-4	TGTGCCAGCAGCTTAAAGGCGGCCCGCTCCCTCCCAACTGAAAAACTGTTTTTT	CASSLKAARSLPTEKLFF
TRBV5-5	many	TRBD1	TRBJ2-1	TGTGCCAGCAGCTTGGCGGGACAGGGTTACAATGAGCAGTTCTTC	CASSLAGQGYNEQFF
TRBV29-1	many	NA	TRBJ1-1	TGCAGCGTTCGGTCAAACACCCCGAGGGCTTTCTTT	CSVRSNTPRAFF
TRBV7-2	many	NA	TRBJ1-2	TGTGCCAGCAGCTTAGTCCAGGATTTTCTCTATGGCTACACCTTC	CASSLVQDFLYGYTF
TRBV12-3/TRBV12-4	many	NA	TRBJ2-6	TGTGCCAGCACCCCGGAGGCTTCTGGGGCCAACGTCCTGACTTTC	CASTPEASGANVLTF
TRBV20-1	NA	TRBD2	TRBJ2-7	TGCAGTGCTATCGTCGGGACTAGAGAGCAGTACTTC	CSAIVGTREQYF
TRBV5-1	many	NA	TRBJ1-1	TGCGCCAGCAGCTTGGTAGGGACACCGAACACTGAAGCTTTCTTT	CASSLVGTPNTEAFF